The entry that follows covers one TCR beta chain sequence. Its specific antigen is unknown. The record has no base qualities; no much larger clone is one base away. This specimen belongs to a study of T cell changes during pregnancy in multiple sclerosis (dated by TCRdb to between 2019 and 2020). In the study overall: The study looked at changes in the T cell repertoire across pregnancy in women with multiple sclerosis.

Libraries came from the immunoSEQ multiplex PCR assay. In TCRdb, the immuneACCESS table is reduced to in-frame sequences with V and J assigned. These tables do not hold every clone; where another copy was compared, an unresolved V gene accounts for under half, and the others remain unexplained. For this sample there are about 120,000 clones; approximately 93% appear just once. The top ten hold roughly 6.2% of the sample. CDR1 and CDR2 are read off the germline V gene (reference sequence) as MNHEY and SMNVEV. The CDR3 sequence holds 15 residues, the cysteine and phenylalanine included. Just CDR3 DNA is preserved here, 45 bases in frame from base 1. Ends trimmed: V by 0 bases, J by 7 bases; bases unmatched to a gene: 5.

The sequence was collected from a female donor with multiple sclerosis, enrolled in a pregnancy study. The source was peripheral blood, collected before pregnancy. The chain is made from TRBV27 and TRBJ2-1; TRBD2 matches 8 bases in the middle. The CDR3 has the sequence CASSLSGSGGNEQFF. The nucleotides are TGTGCCAGCAGTTTATCGGGTTCGGGGGGGAATGAGCAGTTCTTC.